Here is one T cell receptor (beta chain) with its context. Its antigen is not identified. MiXCR, applied by TCRdb to the 5' RACE reads, yields one record per CDR3 protein. This table holds hundreds of thousands of distinct CDR3 sequences, around a sixth found once. V shed 4 bases and J shed 0 bases, with 10 bases lying between them. The CDR3 runs to 15 residues. The germline gives CDR1 MNHNS, CDR2 SASEGT. The sample comes from a study of identical twins. The study, taken as a whole, reports: A lower insertion count was a feature of abundant cord blood beta clonotypes, with no such feature in memory repertoires.

These same records also appear under a second study, on T cells expressing NK-cell markers. That study reports: Source material for TCR beta repertoires consisted of sorted CD3+CD56+NKG2C+, CD3+CD56+NKG2C- and CD3+CD56-NKG2C+ T cells. The contribution of dominant NKG2C+ clonotypes to CD8+ T cells in a handful of donors was roughly 1.0-7.0%. The same clonotypes also predominated in the CD3+CD56-NKG2C+ fraction of a handful of donors.

What was sequenced was PBMCs. The origin of this receptor is a woman aged 18-29 years in good health. This chain links TRBV6-1 with TRBJ2-1; D call uncertain. The CDR3 loop is CASSGAISSYNEQFF. CDR3 nucleotide sequence: TGTGCCAGCAGTGGGGCTATAAGCTCCTACAATGAGCAGTTCTTC.